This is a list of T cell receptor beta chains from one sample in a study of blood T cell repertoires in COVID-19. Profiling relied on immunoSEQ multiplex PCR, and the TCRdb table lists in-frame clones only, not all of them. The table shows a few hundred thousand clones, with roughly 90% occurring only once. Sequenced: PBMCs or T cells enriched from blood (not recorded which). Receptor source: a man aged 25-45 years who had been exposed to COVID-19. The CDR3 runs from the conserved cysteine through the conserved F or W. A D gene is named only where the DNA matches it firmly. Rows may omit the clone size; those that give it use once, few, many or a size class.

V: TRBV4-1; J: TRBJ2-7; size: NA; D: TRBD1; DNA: TGCGCCAGCAGCCAGCTACCGGGACAGGTGAGCTCCTACGAGCAGTACTTC; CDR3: CASSQLPGQVSSYEQYF
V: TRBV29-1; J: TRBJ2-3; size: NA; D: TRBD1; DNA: TGCAGCGTTGAAGGACAGGGGGCCCCAGATACGCAGTATTTT; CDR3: CSVEGQGAPDTQYF
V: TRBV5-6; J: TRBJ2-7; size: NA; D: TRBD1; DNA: TGTGCCAGCAGCTCCTCCGGGACAGGGGGCTCCTACGAGCAGTACTTC; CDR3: CASSSSGTGGSYEQYF
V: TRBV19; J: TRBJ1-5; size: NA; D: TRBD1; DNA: TGTGCCAGTAGTTCAAGGACAGGGGGGTATCAGCCCCAGCATTTT; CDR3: CASSSRTGGYQPQHF
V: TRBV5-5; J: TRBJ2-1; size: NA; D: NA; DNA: TGTGCCAGCATATGGGACATCGGGTCCTACAATGAGCAGTTCTTC; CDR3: CASIWDIGSYNEQFF
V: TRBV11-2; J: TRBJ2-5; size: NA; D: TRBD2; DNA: TGTGCCAGCAGCTTAGCCGCGGGGGTGCCGTACCAAGAGACCCAGTACTTC; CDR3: CASSLAAGVPYQETQYF
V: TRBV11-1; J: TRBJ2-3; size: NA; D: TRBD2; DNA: TGTGCCAGCAGCCCTCGGACTAGCGGGCGGGATACGCAGTATTTT; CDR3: CASSPRTSGRDTQYF
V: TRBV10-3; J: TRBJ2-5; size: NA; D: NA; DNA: TGTGCCATCAAAGAACAGGGCGGGGAGACCCAGTACTTC; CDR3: CAIKEQGGETQYF
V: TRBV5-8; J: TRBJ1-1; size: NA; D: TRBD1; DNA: TGTGCCAGCAGCTGGAGGACAGGGGGCGCGATAGCTTTCTTT; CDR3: CASSWRTGGAIAFF
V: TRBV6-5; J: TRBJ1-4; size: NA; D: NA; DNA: TGTGCCAGCAGCCCCCATGCAACTAATGAAAAACTGTTTTTT; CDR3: CASSPHATNEKLFF
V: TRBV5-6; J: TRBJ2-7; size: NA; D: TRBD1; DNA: TGTGCCAGCAGCTTGCTGGACAGGGTTAACGAGCAGTACTTC; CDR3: CASSLLDRVNEQYF
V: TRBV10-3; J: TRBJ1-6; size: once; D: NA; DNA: TGTGCCATCAGTGATAGGCAGGCTAATTCACCCCTCCACTTT; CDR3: CAISDRQANSPLHF
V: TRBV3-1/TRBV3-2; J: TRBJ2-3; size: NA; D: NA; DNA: TGTGCCAGCAGCCAAGAGGTGGGGGGTGACACGCAGTATTTT; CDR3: CASSQEVGGDTQYF
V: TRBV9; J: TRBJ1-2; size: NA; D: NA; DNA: TGTGCCAGCAGCGTCCGGGCCGGGGAGTATGGCTACACCTTC; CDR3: CASSVRAGEYGYTF
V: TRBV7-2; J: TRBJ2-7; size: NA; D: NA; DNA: TGTGCCAGCAGCTCTGGACTCTTCGTCGAGCAGTACTTC; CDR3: CASSSGLFVEQYF
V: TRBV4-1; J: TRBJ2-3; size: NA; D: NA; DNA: TGCGCCAGCAGCCCCTGGGGGGTCAGCGATACGCAGTATTTT; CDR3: CASSPWGVSDTQYF
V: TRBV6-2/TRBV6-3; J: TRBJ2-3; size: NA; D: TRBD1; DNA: TGTGCCAGCAGTTACACACACACAGGGGCGGGCACAGATACGCAGTATTTT; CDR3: CASSYTHTGAGTDTQYF